Listed below are T cell receptor beta chains from one sample, sequenced in a study of T cell responses to AZD1222 COVID-19 vaccine. Profiling relied on immunoSEQ multiplex PCR, and the TCRdb table lists in-frame clones only, not all of them. The repertoire holds some 98,000 clones, 84% seen once, with 13% to 15% in the top ten. The input for sequencing was peripheral blood, taken 28 days after the second AZD1222 dose. These TCRs come from an adult who received the AZD1222 COVID-19 vaccine. The CDR3 runs from the conserved cysteine through the conserved F or W. The D gene is left open where the match is weak. A clone size is listed for some rows: how often the clone was seen (once, few, many), or a class if it is expanded.

J | D | V | size | CDR3 | DNA
TRBJ1-6 | . | TRBV6-4 | . | CASLADNSPLHF | TGTGCCAGTCTGGCAGACAATTCACCCCTCCACTTT
TRBJ1-6 | . | TRBV19 | . | CASNLQGGNSPLHF | TGTGCCAGTAATCTACAGGGTGGGAATTCACCCCTCCACTTT
TRBJ1-2 | . | TRBV9 | . | CASSVGHTNYGYTF | TGTGCCAGCAGCGTGGGACACACTAACTATGGCTACACCTTC
TRBJ2-3 | . | TRBV7-2 | . | CASSTSTDTQYF | TGTGCCAGCAGCACATCGACAGATACGCAGTATTTT
TRBJ1-6 | . | TRBV6-5 | . | CASSPEWQKQPLHF | TGTGCCAGCAGTCCCGAATGGCAGAAGCAGCCCCTCCACTTT
TRBJ2-1 | TRBD1 | TRBV10-2 | . | CASNDRGRGYNEQFF | TGCGCCAGCAATGACAGGGGGCGCGGGTACAATGAGCAGTTCTTC
TRBJ1-1 | . | TRBV11-2 | . | CASSLFRDTEAFF | TGTGCCAGCAGCTTATTTCGGGACACTGAAGCTTTCTTT
TRBJ1-1 | . | TRBV25-1 | . | CASRSGYAEAFF | TGTGCCAGCAGATCGGGTTACGCTGAAGCTTTCTTT
TRBJ1-6 | . | TRBV6-5 | . | CASGLGWDNSPLHF | TGTGCCAGCGGCTTAGGCTGGGATAATTCACCCCTCCACTTT
TRBJ1-1 | TRBD1 | TRBV6-5 | . | CASRQGNTEAFF | TGTGCCAGCCGACAGGGGAACACTGAAGCTTTCTTT
TRBJ1-2 | TRBD1 | TRBV4-1 | . | CASSQDLDRWDYGYTF | TGCGCCAGCAGCCAAGATTTGGACAGGTGGGACTATGGCTACACCTTC
TRBJ1-6 | TRBD1 | TRBV4-3 | . | CASSPGQNSPLHF | TGCGCCAGCAGCCCGGGACAGAATTCACCCCTCCACTTT
TRBJ1-5 | . | TRBV2 | . | CASTQGISNQPQHF | TGTGCCAGCACTCAGGGAATTAGCAATCAGCCCCAGCATTTT
TRBJ2-1 | . | TRBV5-1 | . | CASSPGTPAIYNEQFF | TGCGCCAGCAGCCCCGGGACTCCGGCCATCTACAATGAGCAGTTCTTC
TRBJ1-1 | TRBD1 | TRBV6-5 | . | CASFPGGYTEAFF | TGTGCCAGCTTCCCAGGGGGCTACACTGAAGCTTTCTTT
TRBJ2-1 | TRBD2 | TRBV27 | . | CASSPTSGGRNEQFF | TGTGCCAGCAGTCCTACTAGCGGGGGGCGAAATGAGCAGTTCTTC
TRBJ2-2 | TRBD1 | TRBV5-5 | . | CASSSRGLGAGELFF | TGTGCCAGCAGCTCCAGGGGGCTAGGGGCCGGGGAGCTGTTTTTT
TRBJ2-5 | . | TRBV12-3/TRBV12-4 | . | CASSLYSQETQYF | TGTGCCAGCAGTTTATATTCCCAAGAGACCCAGTACTTC
TRBJ2-1 | . | TRBV24-1 | . | CATSGASAHNEQFF | TGTGCCACCAGTGGGGCTAGCGCCCACAATGAGCAGTTCTTC
TRBJ2-7 | TRBD1 | TRBV9 | once | CASSTTSRTGGYEQYF | TGTGCCAGCAGCACCACCTCGAGGACAGGAGGCTACGAGCAGTACTTC
TRBJ2-3 | . | TRBV5-4 | . | CASSLDVGAIDTQYF | TGTGCCAGCAGCTTGGATGTAGGGGCAATAGATACGCAGTATTTT
TRBJ1-2 | TRBD1 | TRBV9 | . | CASSVEWGQDSGYTF | TGTGCCAGCAGCGTAGAGTGGGGACAGGACAGTGGCTACACCTTC
TRBJ2-1 | . | TRBV7-6 | . | CASSLSYNEQFF | TGTGCCAGCAGCTTATCCTACAATGAGCAGTTCTTC
TRBJ1-2 | TRBD1 | TRBV19 | . | CASSKDRVGYGYTF | TGTGCCAGTAGTAAGGACAGGGTAGGGTATGGCTACACCTTC
TRBJ1-1 | TRBD1 | TRBV28 | . | CASSLRTGNTEAFF | TGTGCCAGCAGTCTCCGGACAGGAAACACTGAAGCTTTCTTT
TRBJ1-3 | . | TRBV23-1 | once | CASRTERNTIYF | TGCGCCAGCCGGACAGAAAGAAACACCATATATTTT
TRBJ2-5 | . | TRBV5-1 | . | CASSTYRDEETQYF | TGCGCCAGCAGCACATACCGGGACGAAGAGACCCAGTACTTC
TRBJ1-2 | . | TRBV19 | once | CASTQKYSGTYGYTF | TGTGCCAGTACTCAGAAATATTCTGGTACCTATGGCTACACCTTC
TRBJ2-1 | . | TRBV11-1 | . | CASSPLGATQYNEQFF | TGTGCCAGCAGCCCTTTGGGAGCGACACAGTACAATGAGCAGTTCTTC
TRBJ1-5 | TRBD1 | TRBV19 | . | CASKTGPSNQPQHF | TGTGCCAGTAAGACAGGGCCGAGCAATCAGCCCCAGCATTTT
TRBJ1-1 | . | TRBV19 | few | CASSGMGGDTEAFF | TGTGCCAGTAGTGGAATGGGTGGTGACACTGAAGCTTTCTTT
TRBJ1-5 | . | TRBV12-3/TRBV12-4 | . | CASSQNSNQPQHF | TGTGCCAGCAGCCAGAATAGCAATCAGCCCCAGCATTTT
TRBJ2-1 | TRBD1 | TRBV5-1 | . | CASKSSGTGHNEQFF | TGCGCCAGCAAATCTTCGGGGACAGGCCACAATGAGCAGTTCTTC
TRBJ2-5 | TRBD2 | TRBV5-1 | . | CASSLGGGDQETQYF | TGCGCCAGCAGCTTGGGTGGGGGGGACCAAGAGACCCAGTACTTC
TRBJ2-7 | TRBD1 | TRBV12-3/TRBV12-4 | . | CASSLGTVGEQYF | TGTGCCAGCAGCCTTGGGACAGTCGGGGAGCAGTACTTC
TRBJ2-7 | TRBD1 | TRBV23-1 | . | CASSQPGQGPYEQYF | TGCGCCAGCAGTCAACCGGGACAGGGGCCCTACGAGCAGTACTTC
TRBJ2-6 | TRBD1 | TRBV3-1/TRBV3-2 | . | CASSLEGTGDLWANVLTF | TGTGCCAGCAGCCTCGAGGGGACAGGGGACCTCTGGGCCAACGTCCTGACTTTC
TRBJ2-3 | . | TRBV7-2 | . | CASSRDNTDTQYF | TGTGCCAGCAGCCGGGACAACACAGATACGCAGTATTTT
TRBJ1-5 | TRBD1 | TRBV19 | . | CASTLTTGGGQPQHF | TGTGCCAGTACTCTTACGACAGGGGGCGGGCAGCCCCAGCATTTT
TRBJ1-3 | . | TRBV13 | . | CASSLLADGNTIYF | TGTGCCAGCAGCTTACTCGCAGATGGAAACACCATATATTTT